The clone carrying this T cell receptor beta chain was found many times. The data derive from a study of Graves' ophthalmopathy and Graves' hyperthyroidism. Amplification targeted the TCR beta CDR3 regions, with RNA transcripts as the source material. RT-PCR with HTBI primers came first, then second-round multiplex PCR. TCRdb analysed the multiplex PCR reads with MiXCR anew, one entry per CDR3 protein. The sample contains 300,000 to 400,000 distinct CDR3 sequences, roughly 17% of which appear only once. Ophthalmopathic donors had moderate-to-severe activity, CAS ≥3 and NOSPECS ≥4, with disease that had lasted under 3 months. Certain patients, namely those with other autoimmune diseases, uncontrolled infections, pregnancy or lactation, were excluded. Someone took the PBMCs out of less than 11 ml of fresh peripheral blood. Sequences were obtained from peripheral blood. This receptor was identified in an adult man with Graves' ophthalmopathy.

The chain's CDR3 is CASGLGTGGQPQHF. CDR3 sequence (DNA): TGTGCTAGTGGCCTCGGGACAGGAGGTCAGCCCCAGCATTTT. The chain has TRBV12-5 and TRBJ1-5, with 8 bases aligning to TRBD1. The germline V gene has CDR1 LGHNT and CDR2 FRNRAP. V was pared by 6 bases and J by 6 bases, with 7 bases of the junction left unmatched. This CDR3 has 14 residues. The full variable domain, rest sourced from reference TRBV12-5 and TRBJ1-5, is DARVTQTPRHKVTEMGQEVTMRCQPILGHNTVFWYRQTMMQGLELLAYFRNRAPLDDSGMPKDRFSAEMPDATLATLKIQPSEPRDSAVYFCASGLGTGGQPQHFGDGTRLSIL.